The rows below give T cell receptor beta chains drawn from one sample of a study of T cell responses to AZD1222 COVID-19 vaccine. Sequencing used immunoSEQ multiplex PCR; TCRdb keeps in-frame clones, though not all of them. The sample includes about 120,000 clones, 70% to 90% seen only once; the top ten take 9% to 9.5%. Sample: peripheral blood, taken on day 0 of AZD1222 vaccination. These receptors were taken from an adult in good health. CDR3s include the opening cysteine and the closing phenylalanine or tryptophan. D genes are given only for firm matches. Only part of the rows carry a size: once, few, many, or a class if the clone is expanded.

d_call	v_call	j_call	clone_size	cdr3_aa	cdr3_nt
-	TRBV30	TRBJ1-2	-	CAWSSAGPYGYTF	TGTGCCTGGAGTTCCGCCGGTCCCTATGGCTACACCTTC
TRBD1	TRBV3-1/TRBV3-2	TRBJ2-7	-	CASSQGPGGPHEQYF	TGTGCCAGCAGCCAAGGACCAGGGGGCCCCCACGAGCAGTACTTC
-	TRBV20-1	TRBJ1-6	-	CSASRLLDALAEYNSPLHF	TGCAGTGCTAGTCGTCTGCTGGACGCCTTGGCCGAATATAATTCACCCCTCCACTTT
-	TRBV6-1	TRBJ2-1	-	CASSEASGSLSSYNEQFF	TGTGCCAGCAGTGAAGCTAGCGGATCCTTGAGCTCCTACAATGAGCAGTTCTTC
TRBD2	TRBV3-1/TRBV3-2	TRBJ2-2	-	CASSPRGGADTGELFF	TGTGCCAGCAGCCCGCGGGGGGGGGCGGACACCGGGGAGCTGTTTTTT
TRBD2	TRBV7-2	TRBJ2-7	-	CASSLPSGSRGYEQYF	TGTGCCAGCAGCTTACCTAGCGGGAGTCGGGGCTACGAGCAGTACTTC
-	TRBV9	TRBJ2-5	-	CASSATRIVAFGTQYF	TGTGCCAGCAGCGCTACCCGCATCGTAGCTTTCGGGACCCAGTACTTC
-	TRBV6-5	TRBJ1-1	few	CASSYSANGGTEAFF	TGTGCCAGCAGTTACTCAGCAAACGGGGGAACTGAAGCTTTCTTT
-	TRBV28	TRBJ2-1	-	CASSDTPARNEQFF	TGTGCCAGCAGTGACACTCCAGCTCGGAATGAGCAGTTCTTC
-	TRBV5-5	TRBJ1-1	-	CASSLVNNEAFF	TGTGCCAGCAGCTTGGTCAACAATGAAGCTTTCTTT
-	TRBV19	TRBJ2-5	-	CASSDVSAGRKGETQYF	TGTGCCAGTAGCGACGTGTCAGCGGGTCGAAAGGGAGAGACCCAGTACTTC
-	TRBV10-3	TRBJ1-3	-	CAIREFFGNTIYF	TGTGCCATCAGAGAGTTTTTCGGAAACACCATATATTTT
TRBD2	TRBV3-1/TRBV3-2	TRBJ2-5	-	CASSPGLDPQETQYF	TGTGCCAGCAGCCCCGGACTAGACCCTCAAGAGACCCAGTACTTC
-	TRBV30	TRBJ1-2	once	CAWGRDSGIGYTF	TGTGCCTGGGGGAGGGACTCGGGGATTGGCTACACCTTC
-	TRBV2	TRBJ1-1	-	CASSVEWEAFF	TGTGCCAGCAGTGTTGAGTGGGAAGCTTTCTTT
TRBD2	TRBV7-8	TRBJ2-7	-	CASSGTSGGLSYEQYF	TGTGCCAGCTCGGGGACTAGCGGGGGGTTGTCCTACGAGCAGTACTTC
-	TRBV3-1/TRBV3-2	TRBJ2-7	few	CASSQDTASYEQYF	TGTGCCAGCAGCCAAGATACGGCCTCCTACGAGCAGTACTTC
-	TRBV5-1	TRBJ2-7	-	CASSLDYGEQYF	TGCGCCAGCAGCTTGGATTACGGGGAGCAGTACTTC
TRBD1	TRBV19	TRBJ2-2	-	CATEDRGVRTGELFF	TGTGCCACCGAGGACAGGGGTGTTCGCACCGGGGAGCTGTTTTTT
TRBD2	TRBV19	TRBJ2-5	-	CASSRAAGGGETQYF	TGTGCCAGTAGTAGGGCAGCGGGAGGGGGAGAGACCCAGTACTTC
-	TRBV7-3	TRBJ1-1	-	CASSLTGSSPRLTEAFF	TGTGCCAGCAGCTTAACAGGGAGTTCGCCCCGACTCACTGAAGCTTTCTTT
-	TRBV4-2	TRBJ1-2	-	CASSQNREYGYTF	TGTGCCAGCAGCCAAAACAGAGAATATGGCTACACCTTC
-	TRBV24-1	TRBJ2-5	-	CATSGTVTDQETQYF	TGTGCCACCAGTGGGACGGTTACTGATCAAGAGACCCAGTACTTC
TRBD2	TRBV14	TRBJ2-7	-	CASSIGLALYEQYF	TGTGCCAGCAGCATCGGACTAGCGTTATACGAGCAGTACTTC
-	TRBV10-3	TRBJ1-1	-	CAISDTNGQNTEAFF	TGTGCCATCAGTGATACTAATGGCCAGAACACTGAAGCTTTCTTT
TRBD2	TRBV6-5	TRBJ2-7	-	CASLLTSGGHYEQYF	TGTGCCAGCCTGCTTACTAGCGGGGGCCACTACGAGCAGTACTTC
-	TRBV10-3	TRBJ2-2	-	CAISESLRTSSGELFF	TGTGCCATCAGTGAGTCTCTTAGGACGTCGTCCGGGGAGCTGTTTTTT
TRBD2	TRBV4-1	TRBJ2-1	-	CASSERGEQFF	TGCGCCAGCAGTGAGCGGGGTGAGCAGTTCTTC
-	TRBV25-1	TRBJ2-3	-	CASSARDTQYF	TGTGCCAGCAGTGCTCGAGATACGCAGTATTTT
-	TRBV7-2	TRBJ1-3	-	CASSLSRDAGNTIYF	TGTGCCAGCAGCTTAAGCCGGGATGCAGGAAACACCATATATTTT
-	TRBV3-1/TRBV3-2	TRBJ1-1	once	CASSQDSDTARNTEAFF	TGTGCCAGCAGCCAAGATAGCGACACAGCCAGGAACACTGAAGCTTTCTTT
TRBD1	TRBV7-9	TRBJ2-7	once	CASSIRDRAYEQYF	TGTGCCAGCAGCATCCGGGACAGGGCCTACGAGCAGTACTTC
-	TRBV11-2	TRBJ2-7	-	CASSAAAGLFYEQYF	TGTGCCAGCAGCGCCGCCGCGGGGCTCTTCTACGAGCAGTACTTC
TRBD1	TRBV3-1/TRBV3-2	TRBJ1-2	-	CASSTRTGLNTF	TGTGCCAGCAGCACCCGGACAGGGTTAAACACCTTC
-	TRBV24-1	TRBJ2-1	few	CATSDFGPYNEQFF	TGTGCCACCAGTGATTTTGGGCCCTACAATGAGCAGTTCTTC
-	TRBV7-9	TRBJ1-2	-	CASSLAEANRVGYTF	TGTGCCAGCAGCTTAGCGGAAGCCAACCGAGTGGGCTACACCTTC
-	TRBV30	TRBJ2-7	once	CAWRSTGLQYF	TGTGCCTGGAGATCCACAGGCCTTCAGTACTTC
-	TRBV11-2	TRBJ2-7	-	CASSLTADSYEQYF	TGTGCCAGCAGCTTAACGGCTGACTCCTACGAGCAGTACTTC
TRBD1	TRBV30	TRBJ1-2	-	CAWGAGTGEFGYTF	TGTGCCTGGGGGGCCGGGACAGGGGAATTCGGCTACACCTTC
-	TRBV14	TRBJ1-6	once	CASSQTGLSPLHF	TGTGCCAGCAGCCAAACGGGGTTGTCACCCCTCCACTTT
-	TRBV27	TRBJ1-2	-	CASSFGVSYGYTF	TGTGCCAGCAGTTTCGGGGTCAGCTATGGCTACACCTTC
-	TRBV5-6	TRBJ1-4	-	CASSLRGGVNEKLFF	TGTGCCAGCAGCCTGCGAGGGGGGGTAAATGAAAAACTGTTTTTT
TRBD1	TRBV10-2	TRBJ1-1	-	CASSWDRDTEAFF	TGCGCCAGCAGCTGGGACAGGGACACTGAAGCTTTCTTT
-	TRBV5-4	TRBJ2-7	once	CASSLVGREQYF	TGTGCCAGCAGCTTGGTTGGTCGGGAGCAGTACTTC
-	TRBV19	TRBJ2-1	-	CASSIGDRENNEQFF	TGTGCCAGTAGTATTGGCGATCGAGAGAACAATGAGCAGTTCTTC
TRBD2	TRBV11-2	TRBJ2-3	-	CASSSGLARVDTQYF	TGTGCCAGCAGCTCGGGACTAGCCAGGGTAGATACGCAGTATTTT
TRBD1	TRBV30	TRBJ2-7	-	CAWSVSRGGYDEQYF	TGTGCCTGGAGTGTATCACGAGGGGGCTACGACGAGCAGTACTTC
-	TRBV4-3	TRBJ1-2	-	CASSQETGTSYGYTF	TGCGCCAGCAGCCAAGAAACAGGGACCTCCTATGGCTACACCTTC
-	TRBV6-4	TRBJ1-5	-	CASSDSKGRNQPQHF	TGTGCCAGCAGTGACTCAAAGGGTAGGAATCAGCCCCAGCATTTT
-	TRBV6-5	TRBJ1-2	-	CASSSLGRYGYTF	TGTGCCAGCAGTAGTCTAGGGCGGTATGGCTACACCTTC
TRBD1	TRBV30	TRBJ1-2	-	CAWSGSGQGNGGYTF	TGTGCCTGGAGTGGATCGGGACAGGGTAACGGTGGCTACACCTTC
-	TRBV28	TRBJ1-5	-	CASVDFGNQPQHF	TGTGCCAGCGTCGACTTCGGCAATCAGCCCCAGCATTTT
TRBD1	TRBV7-9	TRBJ1-6	once	CASSSPGQGNSPLHF	TGTGCCAGCAGCTCACCAGGACAGGGGAATTCACCCCTCCACTTT
-	TRBV30	TRBJ2-7	-	CAGEVGLSPYEQYF	TGTGCCGGTGAAGTGGGCCTTTCTCCCTACGAGCAGTACTTC
-	TRBV28	TRBJ1-2	-	CASSPMGVGYTF	TGTGCCAGCAGCCCCATGGGGGTCGGCTACACCTTC
-	TRBV7-2	TRBJ2-5	-	CASSLEGGVETQYF	TGTGCCAGCAGCTTAGAAGGGGGGGTGGAGACCCAGTACTTC
TRBD2	TRBV5-4	TRBJ2-3	-	CATTGLAGVTDTQYF	TGTGCCACCACTGGGCTAGCGGGGGTGACAGATACGCAGTATTTT